This is a list of T cell receptor beta chains from one sample in a study of tumor-infiltrating lymphocytes in localized non-small cell lung cancer. The protocol was immunoSEQ multiplex PCR, while the TCRdb copy is restricted to in-frame clones and leaves out a portion. Of 15,000 to 20,000 clones listed, roughly two thirds are singletons. Sequenced input: lung tumor tissue. The receptors derive from a human donor with non-small cell lung cancer. CDR3s include the opening cysteine and the closing phenylalanine or tryptophan.

V gene: TRBV5-1; CDR3 length: 15; J gene: TRBJ1-1; CDR3 protein: CASSLATGVNTEAFF
V gene: TRBV30; CDR3 length: 14; J gene: TRBJ1-5; CDR3 protein: CAWNPGQGNQPQHF
V gene: TRBV10-1; CDR3 length: 13; J gene: TRBJ2-7; CDR3 protein: CASGDHSSYEQYF
V gene: TRBV30; CDR3 length: 16; J gene: TRBJ2-3; CDR3 protein: CAWSEYAWGSADTQYF
V gene: TRBV28; CDR3 length: 16; J gene: TRBJ1-4; CDR3 protein: CASSFMPGSTNEKLFF
V gene: TRBV5-4; CDR3 length: 13; J gene: TRBJ1-6; CDR3 protein: CASRQGNGSPLHF
V gene: TRBV5-6; CDR3 length: 15; J gene: TRBJ2-2; CDR3 protein: CASSLNPTGSGELFF
V gene: TRBV28; CDR3 length: 16; J gene: TRBJ2-2; CDR3 protein: CASTDPTGVNTGELFF
V gene: TRBV5-5; CDR3 length: 13; J gene: TRBJ1-1; CDR3 protein: CASSRQGNTEAFF
V gene: TRBV19; CDR3 length: 14; J gene: TRBJ1-5; CDR3 protein: CASSLGRAGQPQHF
V gene: TRBV7-3; CDR3 length: 17; J gene: TRBJ2-6; CDR3 protein: CASSLGGTGSGANVLTF
V gene: TRBV19; CDR3 length: 14; J gene: TRBJ2-7; CDR3 protein: CASSVRVSSYEQYF
V gene: TRBV2; CDR3 length: 11; J gene: TRBJ1-1; CDR3 protein: CASREYTEAFF
V gene: TRBV7-8; CDR3 length: 17; J gene: TRBJ2-3; CDR3 protein: CASSLAHPGGGTDTQYF
V gene: TRBV4-1; CDR3 length: 15; J gene: TRBJ1-5; CDR3 protein: CASSQDILSNQPQHF
V gene: TRBV2; CDR3 length: 13; J gene: TRBJ1-4; CDR3 protein: CASSDRGGEKLFF
V gene: TRBV11-2; CDR3 length: 15; J gene: TRBJ1-3; CDR3 protein: CASSPDSRGGNTIYF